These 23 T cell receptor beta chains came from one sample sequenced in a study of cytomegalovirus exposure and HLA in healthy donors. The PCR made use of 60 Vbeta and 13 Jbeta primers. Repertoires were generated with immunoSEQ multiplex PCR, while TCRdb's copy carries only in-frame clones and drops some. Here the sample spans hundreds of thousands of clones, over 85% being singletons. The sample taken for sequencing was PBMCs. All receptors derive from a woman aged 18-29 years in good health and CMV-seronegative.

V gene TRBV5-4 combines with J gene TRBJ1-2, with no clear D. CDR1 and CDR2 from the germline V gene are SGHNT and YYREEE (reference sequence). Trimming left V 2 bases short and J 6 bases short, with 11 bases between. This CDR3 comprises 13 residues. The CDR3, as DNA: TGTGCCAGCAGCTTAGCTAGAGTGGATGGCTACACCTTC. Translating it yields CASSLARVDGYTF.

The chain has TRBV5-1 and TRBJ2-7; no clear D gene. This CDR3 is 11 amino acids long. Germline CDR1 SGHRS, CDR2 YFSETQ. V lost 3 bases and J lost 6, with 7 bases in between. The CDR3 protein is CASSSSLEQYF. DNA for the CDR3: TGCGCCAGCAGCTCCTCCCTCGAGCAGTACTTC.

The V call is TRBV4-2, the J call TRBJ1-3; no clear D. The CDR3 consists of 15 residues. Germline V gene data show CDR1 as LGHNA and CDR2 as YNFKEQ. Trimming pared 0 bases from V and 1 base from J, leaving 7 bases between. CDR3 bases: TGTGCCAGCAGCCAAGATCCCGGTTCTGGAAACACCATATATTTT. Translating it yields CASSQDPGSGNTIYF.

The CDR3 region has the DNA TGCAGCGCTAGACCCCTGACAGGGGCTGGCTACACCTTC. Translated: CSARPLTGAGYTF. V and J are TRBV29-1 and TRBJ1-2, with TRBD1 identical over 8 bases. The CDR3 totals 13 residues. Unmatched junction bases numbered 11, after V lost 7 bases and J lost 7 bases. Germline CDR1 reads SQVTM; CDR2 reads ANQGSEA.

As DNA, the CDR3 is TGTGCCAGTATCAGAAGCCACACAACAGGGCGGCGGCAGCCCCAGCATTTT. It translates to CASIRSHTTGRRQPQHF. The genes are TRBV19 and TRBJ1-5; a weak D match, TRBD1 (6 bases). CDR1 is LNHDA, CDR2 SQIVND, per germline (reference sequence). The CDR3 loop spans 17 amino acids. Trimming took off 7 bases at V and 7 bases at J, with 26 bases between the two ends.

This chain joins TRBV19 and TRBJ2-7; 8 bases agree with TRBD1. CDR1 LNHDA and CDR2 SQIVND come from the germline V gene (reference sequence). The CDR3 runs 14 residues. Trimming at V came to 5 bases and at J to 1 base, leaving 4 bases not matched to a gene. CDR3 in amino acids: CASSAWTGSYEQYF. The CDR3 DNA is TGTGCCAGTAGTGCGTGGACAGGGTCCTACGAGCAGTACTTC. Together with reference TRBV19 and TRBJ2-7, the CDR3 gives the full variable domain: DGGITQSPKYLFRKEGQNVTLSCEQNLNHDAMYWYRQDPGQGLRLIYYSQIVNDFQKGDIAEGYSVSREKKESFPLTVTSAQKNPTAFYLCASSAWTGSYEQYFGPGTRLTVT.

V gene TRBV27 combines with J gene TRBJ1-1; TRBD1 might be the D (6 bases). Looked up from germline, CDR1 is MNHEY and CDR2 is SMNVEV (reference sequence). The CDR3 spans 14 residues. Between the trimmed V and J ends, which lost 5 bases and 11 bases, there was a span of 21 bases. The DNA for the CDR3 is TGTGCCAGCAGTCTAAGGGACACGCAGAGTGGCGCTTTCTTT. Protein: CASSLRDTQSGAFF.

The gene calls are TRBV6-1 and TRBJ1-1; 8 nucleotides match TRBD1. Losses at the gene ends were 2 bases for V and 5 bases for J; bases not matched to a gene: 4. Germline CDR1 and CDR2: MNHNS and SASEGT. The length of the CDR3 is 14 residues. CDR3 amino acids: CASSEQGARTEAFF. CDR3 nucleotides: TGTGCCAGCAGTGAACAGGGGGCGAGAACTGAAGCTTTCTTT.

The chain uses TRBV7-9 and TRBJ2-5, with 10 bases fitting TRBD1. TRBJ2-7 matches the DNA end more closely, so the J call is doubtful. The germline V gene has CDR1 SEHNR and CDR2 FQNEAQ (reference sequence). The CDR3 runs 18 residues. This CDR3 is CASSFPRTGGTPLHEQYF. The CDR3 DNA reads TGTGCCAGCAGCTTCCCCCGGACAGGGGGTACCCCTCTACACGAGCAGTACTTC.

This chain links TRBV7-8 with TRBJ1-2, with 7 bases matching TRBD1. With V trimmed by 5 bases and J by 4 bases, 7 bases remained unmatched. CDR3 length: 14 residues. In germline, CDR1 is SGHVS, CDR2 FQNEAQ. DNA for the CDR3: TGTGCCAGCAGCCTGTTGGACAGGAGCTATGGCTACACCTTC. Translated, it gives CASSLLDRSYGYTF.

CDR3 nucleotide sequence: TGTGCCAGCAGCTTCAGGGGTTCCGGCACTGAAGCTTTCTTT. Translated: CASSFRGSGTEAFF. The V and J genes are TRBV7-3 and TRBJ1-1; weak D call: TRBD1 (6 bases). V lost 3 bases, J lost 4 bases, and 12 bases lay in between. The CDR3 contains 14 residues. Germline V lookup: CDR1 SGHTA, CDR2 FQGTGA.

The chain employs TRBV2 and TRBJ1-6, with a tentative D call TRBD1 (6 bases). This CDR3 is 15 amino acids long. V dropped 4 bases and J dropped 7 bases, with 14 bases sitting between them. Germline CDR1 reads SNHLY; CDR2 reads FYNNEI. The CDR3 region is CASSVSGAGNSPLHF. The CDR3, as DNA: TGTGCCAGCAGTGTGTCAGGGGCAGGGAATTCACCCCTCCACTTT.

This clone was counted a single time. V usage is TRBV11-2 and J usage is TRBJ2-7; 8 positions match TRBD1. CDR3 length: 12 residues. CDR1 SGHAT and CDR2 FQNNGV come from the germline V gene. V lost 5 bases and J lost 5; bases outside the gene matches: 2. CDR3 nucleotides: TGTGCCAGCAGCCGACAGGGGAACGAGCAGTACTTC. It yields the protein CASSRQGNEQYF.

This clone was counted once. V usage is TRBV7-3 and J usage is TRBJ2-6, with 7 bases aligning to TRBD2. From germline, CDR1 is SGHTA and CDR2 FQGTGA. V lost 6 bases, J lost 3 bases, and 2 bases stayed unmatched. The CDR3 has 14 residues. CDR3 nucleotides: TGTGCCAGCAGGGGGGGGTATGGGGCCAACGTCCTGACTTTC. It yields the protein CASRGGYGANVLTF.

The V and J genes are TRBV30 and TRBJ1-4; 12 positions agree with TRBD1. V was clipped by 2 bases and J by 8 bases; unmatched bases: 6. In germline, CDR1 is GTSNPN, CDR2 SVGIG (reference sequence). This CDR3 is built from 15 residues. This chain's CDR3 is CAWSSGTGGREKLFF. The CDR3 bases are TGTGCCTGGAGTTCCGGGACAGGGGGCCGAGAAAAACTGTTTTTT.

V gene TRBV30 combines with J gene TRBJ2-7, with D unresolved. V lost 4 bases, J lost 5 bases, and 18 bases lay in between. Germline CDR1 GTSNPN, CDR2 SVGIG (reference sequence). This CDR3 is 14 amino acids long. The chain's CDR3 is CAWNRAIVSDEQYF. The CDR3 DNA follows: TGTGCCTGGAATCGTGCGATCGTAAGCGACGAGCAGTACTTC.

CDR3 in DNA: TGTGCCAGCAGCAGCCCCCATAGAGGGCTATCGAACACCGGGGAGCTGTTTTTT. It codes for CASSSPHRGLSNTGELFF. This chain links TRBV7-9 with TRBJ2-2, with D tentatively TRBD2 (5 bases). Trimming stripped 5 bases from V and 0 bases from J, with 19 bases between. Germline V gene lookup returns CDR1 SEHNR and CDR2 FQNEAQ (reference sequence). The CDR3 totals 18 residues.

The chain's CDR3 is CASSFPPGGLSTGELFF. DNA for the CDR3: TGCGCCAGCAGCTTTCCCCCGGGGGGGCTTTCGACCGGGGAGCTGTTTTTT. V gene TRBV5-1 combines with J gene TRBJ2-2, with 8 positions matching TRBD2. The CDR3 is 17 amino acids. Germline assignment: CDR1 SGHRS and CDR2 YFSETQ. Losses at the gene ends were 2 bases for V and 5 bases for J; bases not matched to a gene: 11. Using reference TRBV5-1 and TRBJ2-2 for the parts outside the CDR3, the full variable domain is KAGVTQTPRYLIKTRGQQVTLSCSPISGHRSVSWYQQTPGQGLQFLFEYFSETQRNKGNFPGRFSGRQFSNSRSEMNVSTLELGDSALYLCASSFPPGGLSTGELFFGEGSRLTVL.

This chain connects TRBV9 to TRBJ2-7, with TRBD1 matching over 7 bases. The CDR3 covers 15 residues. The V and J ends lost 3 bases and 1 base, in that order; junction bases with no gene match: 7. CDR1 SGDLS and CDR2 YYNGEE come from the germline V gene. CDR3: CASSDDRVGSYEQYF. The CDR3 DNA follows: TGTGCCAGCAGCGATGACAGGGTTGGGTCCTACGAGCAGTACTTC.

The genes are TRBV2 and TRBJ2-3; 9 bases agree with TRBD1. The germline V gene has CDR1 SNHLY and CDR2 FYNNEI. J lost 4 bases, V lost 6 bases, and 5 bases had no gene match. The CDR3 contains 14 residues. In nucleotides, the CDR3 is TGTGCCAGCAGACAGGGGGCGTCCCCAGATACGCAGTATTTT. The encoded protein is CASRQGASPDTQYF. The full variable domain, its missing parts supplied by reference TRBV2 and TRBJ2-3, is EPEVTQTPSHQVTQMGQEVILRCVPISNHLYFYWYRQILGQKVEFLVSFYNNEISEKSEIFDDQFSVERPDGSNFTLKIRSTKLEDSAMYFCASRQGASPDTQYFGPGTRLTVL.

This clone was seen once. This rearrangement joins TRBV27 to TRBJ1-6, with unresolved D. Germline lookup yields CDR1 MNHEY and CDR2 SMNVEV (reference sequence). This CDR3 region has 14 residues. Trimming removed 0 bases from V and 8 bases from J, with 8 bases in between. The CDR3 spells CASSLSATYSPLHF. CDR3 sequence (DNA): TGTGCCAGCAGTTTATCCGCCACTTATTCACCCCTCCACTTT.

The V and J genes are TRBV6-5 and TRBJ2-7; 11 positions agree with TRBD1. CDR1 is MNHEY, CDR2 SVGAGI, per germline. The CDR3 sequence is 14 residues long. Unmatched junction bases numbered 8, after V lost 6 bases and J lost 7 bases. The CDR3, as DNA: TGTGCCAGCAGACCTGGGGACAGGGGGAATGAGCAGTACTTC. It yields the protein CASRPGDRGNEQYF.

The chain has TRBV7-2 and TRBJ2-7; possibly TRBD1 for D (5 bases). The CDR3 loop spans 15 amino acids. V was trimmed by 4 bases and J by 5 bases, leaving 18 bases between them. CDR1 is SGHTA and CDR2 is FQGNSA in the germline V gene. The CDR3 coding sequence is TGTGCCAGCAGCTCAGGGAATTCGAAGGTTGACGAGCAGTACTTC. It yields the protein CASSSGNSKVDEQYF.